This T cell receptor beta chain was sequenced for a study of shared clonotypes between healthy human individuals. As for the study in general: The cohort comprised a couple of women and a few men. Their ages spanned 18 to 49 years.

The germline gives CDR1 SGDLS, CDR2 YYNGEE. This CDR3 has 14 residues. The V and J ends lost 0 bases and 11 bases, in that order; junction bases with no gene match: 11. The repertoire was sequenced with immunoSEQ multiplex PCR; TCRdb's copy has only in-frame clones and lacks some. The data hold more than 2,000,000 clones, with more than 80% observed a single time. The clonotype originates from a man aged 18 to 29 in good health. Some clones in this sample may be carry-over from other donors' samples. Sequenced: naive CD4+ T cells from PBMCs. Documented subset: CD45RA+ positively selected. This chain uses TRBV9 with TRBJ2-7; 7 bases match TRBD1. The CDR3 loop reads CASSVGLPGGVKYF. The DNA of the CDR3 is TGTGCCAGCAGCGTAGGCCTCCCAGGGGGTGTGAAGTACTTC.